A selection of T cell receptor beta chains follows, all from one sample in a study of T cell changes during pregnancy in multiple sclerosis. Repertoires were generated with immunoSEQ multiplex PCR, while TCRdb's copy carries only in-frame clones and drops some. Among 35,000 to 45,000 clones listed, about 90% were seen once. The material was CD4+ T cells from peripheral blood mononuclear cells, obtained after pregnancy. These TCRs come from a female donor with multiple sclerosis, enrolled in a pregnancy study. Both conserved end residues are trimmed from each CDR3. The D gene is left open where the match is weak.

CDR3 length	V gene	D gene	CDR3 protein
14	TRBV5-1	TRBD1	ASSVATGGHTGELF
12	TRBV6-6	TRBD1	ASSWGQGAEKLF
13	TRBV7-9	TRBD1	ASTAQGGANEKLF
12	TRBV5-6	NA	ASSPPGGVGEAF
12	TRBV7-9	TRBD1	ASSSRTGWETQY
12	TRBV28	NA	ASSRGGVNTEAF
16	TRBV4-1	NA	ASSQDSPGREVDYGYT
14	TRBV5-1	TRBD1	ASSLTSGGYNSPLH
12	TRBV18	NA	ASSLQGKGTEAF
13	TRBV19	NA	ASAKSGRDTYEQY
13	TRBV5-1	NA	ASSLEVGAFYEQY
13	TRBV2	TRBD2	ASRFWTSGEETQY
15	TRBV28	TRBD1	ASKSSGQIFSGNTIY
12	TRBV6-5	TRBD2	ASSPSGGLYEQY
12	TRBV12-5	NA	ASGLTGNTGELF
13	TRBV7-2	NA	ASSWRTQGIAEAF
14	TRBV21-1	NA	ASSKAQTGSYNEQF
11	TRBV19	TRBD1	ASSDTDRGIQY
12	TRBV5-4	NA	ASSLMGAYTEAF
15	TRBV28	TRBD1	ASSPSPGTGTNQPQH
11	TRBV27	NA	ASGLDRTYEQY
15	TRBV4-3	NA	ASSRAYGVVTRTEAF
12	TRBV28	NA	ASSLAGLPYGYT
16	TRBV9	TRBD1	ASSVEGQGTGSYNEQF
10	TRBV2	TRBD1	ASTGGNYEQY
12	TRBV4-1	NA	ASSQQGTAYEQY
11	TRBV29-1	TRBD2	SCTSGGKDTQY
14	TRBV19	TRBD1	ASSIVGGQRNSPLH
13	TRBV5-1	NA	ASSLWGGMNTEAF
14	TRBV4-1	NA	ASSQEVTRSNQPQH
10	TRBV10-1	NA	ASSDLMDTQY
11	TRBV6-5	NA	ASSRQTEETQY
13	TRBV9	NA	ASTRQTGRGETQY
12	TRBV29-1	NA	SVGGGFSYNEQF
9	TRBV20-1	NA	SARRFNEQF
12	TRBV5-4	TRBD1	ASSLTGDNTEAF
15	TRBV4-3	NA	ASSQDTVQGGSYGYT
11	TRBV11-1	TRBD1	ASSRTGNYEQY
9	TRBV20-1	NA	SAEGYNEQF
12	TRBV9	NA	ASSVQGSTGELF
13	TRBV21-1	NA	ASSTKRDSRYEQY
11	TRBV6-5	NA	ASSQAGGGKYT
12	TRBV10-3	TRBD1	ANAPTQGARGYT
12	TRBV6-5	NA	ASSETGSAYEQY
11	TRBV19	NA	ASSMRVATEAF
13	TRBV10-2	NA	ASSLGTYPYNEQF
11	TRBV7-2	NA	ASSLGGGPEQF
13	TRBV6-5	TRBD1	ASTHNSGTGFGYT
16	TRBV5-6	TRBD1	ASSWGPITGGVSSPLH
12	TRBV28	TRBD1	ATHGTVSGNIQY
14	TRBV7-6	NA	ASSQSLRGLGEGYT
13	TRBV7-9	NA	ASSAGQGHNQPQH
13	TRBV6-6	TRBD1	ASSRTGVRDSPLH
12	TRBV5-6	NA	ASSLTTGTMKLF
12	TRBV7-9	TRBD1	ASRLDRGNTEAF
13	TRBV9	TRBD1	ASSEGAFTTYEQY
14	TRBV4-1	NA	ASSQALPRSIYGYT